This entry describes one TCR beta chain. Its cognate antigen is unknown. These data are taken from a study of blood T cells in healthy people across ages. As for the study in general: Capture via template switching afforded approximately one barcoded beta molecule per two T cells. General study points: The long-lived group displayed more naive CD4+ cells, plus higher diversity, than the aged donors did.

In germline, CDR1 is SNHLY, CDR2 FYNNEI. V shed 8 bases and J 6 bases; nucleotides not matched to a gene: 8. This CDR3 has 14 residues. The authors ran a second PCR of about 6 to 12 cycles using a sample-barcoded 5' primer and a J-beta primer mix. Tags on each cDNA molecule came from a template-switch adaptor with 12 random nucleotides. TCRdb reprocessed the 5' RACE reads with MiXCR, giving one entry per CDR3 protein. Of around 800,000 distinct CDR3 sequences listed, about half were seen once; the top ten hold roughly 18%. Sequences were obtained from blood. The source of this sequence is a man older than 75 in good health. The chain joins TRBV2 to TRBJ1-5; 9 bases match TRBD1. In nucleotides, the CDR3 is TGTGCCAGCGTTGCGGGACAGGGAACTCAGCCCCAGCATTTT. Encoded protein: CASVAGQGTQPQHF.